This TCR beta chain was retrieved from a study of blood T cell repertoires in COVID-19. The CDR3 covers 14 residues. The V end was cut by 2 bases, the J end by 7 bases, with 11 bases between. The germline V gene encodes CDR1 LGHNA and CDR2 YNFKEQ. During active infection, Seattle patients enrolled and were then monitored through disease. The table came from immunoSEQ multiplex PCR; TCRdb's copy has only in-frame clones and leaves some out. The table has 95,000 to 150,000 clones, around 91% seen once. The chain couples TRBV4-2 to TRBJ1-4; D ambiguous. Sample: peripheral blood. The receptor comes from a woman aged 60-75 years with COVID-19, enrolled during active disease. The CDR3 DNA is TGTGCCAGCAGCCAAATGGGAGGGTTTGAAAAACTGTTTTTT. This translates into CASSQMGGFEKLFF.